A single sample gave rise to the 24 T cell receptor beta chains below, sequenced in a study of early T cells in non-severe SARS-CoV-2 infection. TCRdb re-analysed the 5' RACE reads in MiXCR, keeping a single row per CDR3 protein. The sample yields approximately 81,000 distinct CDR3 sequences, around 5.6% seen once. The sequenced sample consisted of whole blood. The source is an adult who was a healthcare worker with PCR-confirmed SARS-CoV-2 infection or an uninfected control (not recorded which).

The gene calls are TRBV10-2 and TRBJ2-5, with a possible D match to TRBD1 (5 bases). V gave up 6 bases and J gave up 4 bases, with 15 bases separating them. The CDR3 contains 14 residues. Germline V CDR1 and CDR2: WSHSY, SAAADI. CDR3 DNA sequence: TGCGCCAGCAGCGTCAGGGCAGGACGAGAGACCCAGTACTTC. This codes for CASSVRAGRETQYF.

CDR3 region: CATGQGVFYEQYF. The CDR3 nucleotides read TGTGCCACAGGACAGGGGGTTTTCTACGAGCAGTACTTC. The chain employs TRBV27 and TRBJ2-7, with 10 bases that match TRBD1. The CDR3 contains 13 residues. Germline trimming cut 10 bases from V and 3 bases from J; bases unmatched to any gene: 6. Germline loops: CDR1 MNHEY, CDR2 SMNVEV (reference sequence).

This clonotype has a count of ten or more. The J gene is TRBJ1-1, the V gene TRBV18; D gene ambiguous. Trimming left V 3 bases short and J 2 bases short, with 13 bases between. This CDR3 has 15 residues. Germline CDR1 and CDR2: KGHSH and LQKENI. DNA for the CDR3: TGTGCCAGCTCACCCGCGAGCCGACGTAACACTGAAGCTTTCTTT. Protein sequence: CASSPASRRNTEAFF.

This clonotype has only a few counts. CDR3 residues: CASSSYPRQNSNQPQHF. The CDR3, as DNA: TGTGCCAGCAGTTCCTACCCTCGACAGAATAGCAATCAGCCCCAGCATTTT. The chain is built from TRBV6-2 or TRBV6-3 and TRBJ1-5; tentatively, D is TRBD1 (5 bases). Germline V gene data show CDR1 as MNHEY and CDR2 as SVGEGT. The germline V and J ends were trimmed by 4 bases and 0 bases, with 16 bases remaining between them. The CDR3 is 17 residues long.

The CDR3 DNA sequence: TGTGCCAGCACCCCGAAGGGGGCTAGCAATCAGCCCCAGCATTTT. Protein sequence: CASTPKGASNQPQHF. The chain uses TRBV6-1 and TRBJ1-5, with 7 bases aligning to TRBD1. The CDR3 spans 15 residues. The junction had 6 bases not matched to a gene; V was cut back by 7 bases and J by 0 bases. Germline V gene lookup returns CDR1 MNHNS and CDR2 SASEGT.

This clonotype was found many times. CDR3 DNA sequence: TGTGCCAGCAGCTCCGACAGGGGGCTTTTTTCTGGCAATCAGCCCCAGCATTTT. Translating it yields CASSSDRGLFSGNQPQHF. The gene calls are TRBV7-2 and TRBJ1-5, with TRBD1 matching 10 bases. This CDR3 contains 18 residues. V lost 4 bases, J lost 2 bases, and 11 bases stayed unmatched. Germline CDR1 SGHTA, CDR2 FQGNSA.

The sample holds many counts of this clonotype. The chain employs TRBV7-2 and TRBJ1-1; D is uncertain. The CDR3 runs 15 residues. Germline V gene lookup returns CDR1 SGHTA and CDR2 FQGNSA. V lost 0 bases and J lost 6, with 14 bases in between. This CDR3 reads CASSLALHSSAEAFF. The CDR3 bases are TGTGCCAGCAGCTTAGCGCTACACAGCTCCGCTGAAGCTTTCTTT. Complete variable domain (other parts from reference TRBV7-2 and TRBJ1-1): GAGVSQSPSNKVTEKGKDVELRCDPISGHTALYWYRQSLGQGLEFLIYFQGNSAPDKSGLPSDRFSAERTGGSVSTLTIQRTQQEDSAVYLCASSLALHSSAEAFFGQGTRLTVV.

This clonotype was seen a few times. This chain connects TRBV6-2 or TRBV6-3 to TRBJ2-7; TRBD2 might be the D (6 bases). V was shortened by 6 bases and J by 6 bases, with 12 bases between the two germline ends. The CDR3 sequence is 12 residues long. Germline V CDR1 and CDR2: MNHEY, SVGEGT. CDR3 nucleotides: TGTGCCAGCAGCCCTGCGGGACGCGAGCAGTACTTC. Protein sequence: CASSPAGREQYF.

The rearrangement links TRBV7-6 to TRBJ2-3, with 7 bases aligning to TRBD1. V gave up 3 bases and J gave up 2 bases; unmatched junction bases: 5. This CDR3 has 15 amino acids. CDR1 SGHVS and CDR2 FNYEAQ come from the germline V gene. The CDR3 nucleotides are TGTGCCAGCAGCTTGAAAGGGACAGACACAGATACGCAGTATTTT. It is translated as CASSLKGTDTDTQYF.

This clonotype occurred many times. This chain joins TRBV19 and TRBJ1-1; D is ambiguous. This CDR3 spans 14 amino acids. Trimming cost V 9 bases and J 1 base, with 15 bases left between them. Germline values: CDR1 LNHDA, CDR2 SQIVND (reference sequence). CDR3 sequence reads: CASGRSGPNTEAFF. In DNA, the CDR3 is TGTGCCAGCGGAAGAAGCGGGCCGAACACTGAAGCTTTCTTT.

This clonotype was counted between two and nine times. This rearrangement joins TRBV6-5 to TRBJ2-7; 7 bases align to TRBD2. The CDR3 covers 15 residues. Trimming removed 7 bases from V and 0 bases from J; junction bases left unmatched: 9. The germline CDR1 and CDR2 sequences are MNHEY and SVGAGI. DNA of the CDR3: TGTGCCAGCAATAAAGCGGGATCTTCCTCCTACGAGCAGTACTTC. It yields the protein CASNKAGSSSYEQYF.

This clonotype was found many times. The CDR3 spells CASSLDRGDTQYF. CDR3 sequence (DNA): TGTGCCAGCTCACTCGACCGCGGAGATACGCAGTATTTT. V and J are TRBV18 and TRBJ2-3, with D uncertain. The ends were cut back, 4 bases at V and 5 bases at J, with 10 bases in the middle. This CDR3 is 13 amino acids long. Germline CDR1 reads KGHSH; CDR2 reads LQKENI.

Many counts were recorded for this clonotype. CDR3 region: CASSPNTGDIQYF. The CDR3 nucleotides read TGTGCCAGCTCACCAAACACAGGAGACATTCAGTACTTC. This rearrangement joins TRBV18 to TRBJ2-4; tentatively, D is TRBD1 (5 bases). Germline assignment: CDR1 KGHSH and CDR2 LQKENI. With 2 bases removed from V and 8 bases from J, the gap between germline ends came to 10 bases. This CDR3 comprises 13 residues.

In the case of this clonotype: A much larger clone sits a single nucleotide away, making a read error possible. The rearrangement uses TRBV11-2 and TRBJ2-5, with no clear D. The germline gives CDR1 SGHAT, CDR2 FQNNGV. V lost 5 bases and J 2 bases, leaving 9 bases between the germline ends. This CDR3 is 13 amino acids long. The CDR3 bases are TGTGCCAGCAGCATCAGCGCTCAAGAGACCCAGTACTTC. This sequence encodes CASSISAQETQYF.

This chain uses TRBV7-2 with TRBJ1-1, with no clear D. Germline CDR1 SGHTA, CDR2 FQGNSA. This CDR3 spans 12 amino acids. Trimming stripped 2 bases from V and 8 bases from J, with 9 bases between. This CDR3 is CASSLLGREAFF. In nucleotides, the CDR3 is TGTGCCAGCAGCTTACTGGGCAGAGAAGCTTTCTTT.

The V and J genes are TRBV7-9 and TRBJ2-1; no clear D. The CDR3 has 12 residues. Between the trimmed V and J ends, which lost 3 bases and 7 bases, there was a span of 7 bases. CDR1 is SEHNR, CDR2 FQNEAQ, per germline (reference sequence). The CDR3 DNA reads as TGTGCCAGCAGCTTTAGTGGGAATGAGCAGTTCTTC. Its translation is CASSFSGNEQFF.

This clonotype was counted between two and nine times. The genes are TRBV5-1 and TRBJ2-5, with TRBD2 matching over 7 bases. There are 14 residues in the CDR3. Looked up from germline, CDR1 is SGHRS and CDR2 is YFSETQ. Trimming removed 2 bases from V and 2 bases from J; junction bases left unmatched: 3. The CDR3 sequence: CASSLTSAQETQYF. In DNA form, the CDR3 reads TGCGCCAGCAGCTTAACTAGCGCACAAGAGACCCAGTACTTC.

This chain joins TRBV5-1 and TRBJ1-2, with D unresolved. V shed 3 bases and J shed 4 bases, with 19 bases lying between them. Germline V gives CDR1 SGHRS, CDR2 YFSETQ. CDR3 length: 16 amino acids. CDR3 nucleotides: TGCGCCAGCAGCTCGGGCTGTTTTGGACCGGTCTATGGCTACACCTTC. Amino acid sequence: CASSSGCFGPVYGYTF. Supplemented by reference TRBV5-1 and TRBJ1-2, the full variable domain reads KAGVTQTPRYLIKTRGQQVTLSCSPISGHRSVSWYQQTPGQGLQFLFEYFSETQRNKGNFPGRFSGRQFSNSRSEMNVSTLELGDSALYLCASSSGCFGPVYGYTFGSGTRLTVV.

This clonotype was observed at least ten times. The rearrangement uses TRBV7-6 and TRBJ2-7; D is perhaps TRBD2 (5 bases). Trimming took off 3 bases at V and 2 bases at J, with 14 bases between the two ends. The CDR3 sequence is 15 residues long. Germline assignment: CDR1 SGHVS and CDR2 FNYEAQ. The CDR3 protein is CASSLDSTQPYEQYF. CDR3 in DNA: TGTGCCAGCAGCTTGGACTCGACCCAACCCTACGAGCAGTACTTC.

This clonotype was observed a few times. The chain couples TRBV6-2 or TRBV6-3 to TRBJ2-1, with D perhaps assigned TRBD1 or TRBD2 (5 bases each). Germline CDR1 MNHEY, CDR2 SVGEGT. The CDR3 is 15 residues long. The germline V and J ends were trimmed by 2 bases and 7 bases, with 15 bases remaining between them. This CDR3 reads CASSYGPHWGNEQFF. In DNA, the CDR3 is TGTGCCAGCAGTTACGGGCCCCACTGGGGGAATGAGCAGTTCTTC.

This clonotype was counted a few times. V usage is TRBV5-8 and J usage is TRBJ2-1; tentatively, D is TRBD2 (5 bases). The CDR3 contains 14 residues. V was clipped by 5 bases and J by 3 bases, with 12 bases between them. The germline V gene has CDR1 SGHTS and CDR2 YDEGEE. DNA of the CDR3: TGTGCCAGCAGTCGGGGAGACTACTACAATGAGCAGTTCTTC. Translating gives CASSRGDYYNEQFF.

The chain employs TRBV19 and TRBJ2-7; no clear D. The V gene's germline CDR1 is LNHDA and CDR2 SQIVND (reference sequence). The CDR3 spans 11 residues. Trimming shortened V by 10 bases and J by 5 bases, and 12 bases separated the two germline ends. CDR3 region: CATKQHNEQYF. In DNA, the CDR3 is TGTGCCACTAAACAGCACAACGAGCAGTACTTC.

This clonotype appeared a few times. V and J are TRBV4-2 and TRBJ2-7; D call uncertain. Deletions cut 0 bases from V and 5 bases from J, with 14 bases between. CDR1 is LGHNA, CDR2 YNFKEQ, per germline. The CDR3 is 15 residues long. The CDR3 DNA follows: TGTGCCAGCAGCCAAGAGCTAGGGATAAGTAACGAGCAGTACTTC. This codes for CASSQELGISNEQYF.

At least ten counts were recorded for this clonotype. V and J are TRBV5-1 and TRBJ2-6; 9 bases align to TRBD1. This CDR3 comprises 16 residues. Germline values: CDR1 SGHRS, CDR2 YFSETQ. V trimming: 4 bases; J trimming: 3 bases; junction bases outside the gene matches: 5. The CDR3 protein is CASSPQGAHGANVLTF. CDR3 bases: TGCGCCAGCAGCCCACAGGGGGCCCATGGGGCCAACGTCCTGACTTTC.